One and the same sample provided the 9 T cell receptor beta chains below, sequenced in a study of blood T cell repertoires in COVID-19. The table came from immunoSEQ multiplex PCR; TCRdb's copy has only in-frame clones and leaves some out. In the table there are approximately 160,000 clones, over 65% of which are singletons. The sample comprised PBMCs or T cells enriched from blood (not recorded which). These receptors all come from a woman aged 45 to 65 who had recovered from COVID-19.

The chain joins TRBV9 to TRBJ2-1, with D tentatively TRBD2 (6 bases). The V end lost 4 bases, the J end lost 15 bases, and 20 bases lay between the germline ends. The CDR3 sequence is 13 residues long. Per germline, CDR1 SGDLS and CDR2 YYNGEE. The CDR3, as DNA: TGTGCCAGCAGCCCGGGGGTTCAGGACTACTCGTTCTTC. It specifies CASSPGVQDYSFF.

The chain combines TRBV7-2 with TRBJ1-1; unclear D gene. V dropped 3 bases and J dropped 3 bases, with 11 bases sitting between them. The CDR3 runs to 14 residues. CDR1 is SGHTA and CDR2 is FQGNSA in the germline V gene. CDR3 nucleotide sequence: TGTGCCAGCAGCTTTGGTTCAGGATACACTGAAGCTTTCTTT. Its protein product is CASSFGSGYTEAFF.

J is TRBJ2-1 and V is TRBV18, with 8 bases identical to TRBD1. J lost 7 bases, V lost 1 base, and 12 bases had no gene match. CDR1 and CDR2 from the germline V gene are KGHSH and LQKENI. The CDR3 covers 17 residues. CDR3 DNA: TGTGCCAGCTCACCACTAGATCGAGGACAGGGAACTAATGAGCAGTTCTTC. Translated: CASSPLDRGQGTNEQFF.

V gene TRBV6-6 combines with J gene TRBJ1-4, with 10 positions matching TRBD1. Germline lookup yields CDR1 MNHNY and CDR2 SVGAGI (reference sequence). V lost 6 bases to trimming and J lost 7 bases; unmatched junction nucleotides: 17. The CDR3 spans 18 residues. CDR3 DNA: TGTGCCAGCAGCCGAACCCGACAGGGGGCCGTCAGGGGTGAAAAACTGTTTTTT. Amino acid sequence: CASSRTRQGAVRGEKLFF.

The chain combines TRBV30 with TRBJ2-1; D might be TRBD2 (6 bases). V lost 3 bases to trimming and J lost 15 bases, with 15 bases between them. There are 11 residues in the CDR3. The V gene's germline CDR1 is GTSNPN and CDR2 SVGIG (reference sequence). CDR3 sequence: CAWRMSGAGFF. CDR3 DNA sequence: TGTGCCTGGAGGATGTCGGGAGCGGGGTTCTTC.

This chain joins TRBV7-2 and TRBJ2-6; tentatively, D is TRBD1 (6 bases). Looked up from germline, CDR1 is SGHTA and CDR2 is FQGNSA. The CDR3 spans 15 residues. V gave up 6 bases and J gave up 1 base, with 10 bases separating them. The CDR3 DNA reads TGTGCCAGCAGTTCCAGGGGATCTGGGGCCAACGTCCTGACTTTC. Protein: CASSSRGSGANVLTF.

The V call is TRBV2, the J call TRBJ1-1; D possibly corresponds to TRBD1 (5 bases). The germline V gene encodes CDR1 SNHLY and CDR2 FYNNEI. The ends were cut back, 6 bases at V and 2 bases at J, with 10 bases in the middle. This CDR3 spans 13 amino acids. CDR3 nucleotide sequence: TGTGCCAGCAGCCGTCAGGGTAACACTGAAGCTTTCTTT. Translation gives CASSRQGNTEAFF.

The CDR3 DNA reads TGTGCCAGCAGTGAAGCGCTTCCGGGGGGGCCCTACAATGAGCAGTTCTTC. This sequence encodes CASSEALPGGPYNEQFF. The chain combines TRBV6-1 with TRBJ2-1; 8 bases line up with TRBD2. CDR3 length: 17 amino acids. The trim removed 0 bases at V and 2 bases at J, leaving 6 bases unmatched. CDR1 is MNHNS and CDR2 is SASEGT in the germline V gene.

In regard to this clone: The junction shows a germline mismatch at one end, possibly a read error. The chain carries TRBV29-1 and TRBJ1-2; D is perhaps TRBD1 (5 bases). In germline, CDR1 is SQVTM, CDR2 ANQGSEA. This CDR3 contains 14 residues. CDR3 in DNA: TGCAGCGTCGAAGGGGCCGGGAATGATAGGGGCTACACCTTC. The encoded protein is CSVEGAGNDRGYTF.